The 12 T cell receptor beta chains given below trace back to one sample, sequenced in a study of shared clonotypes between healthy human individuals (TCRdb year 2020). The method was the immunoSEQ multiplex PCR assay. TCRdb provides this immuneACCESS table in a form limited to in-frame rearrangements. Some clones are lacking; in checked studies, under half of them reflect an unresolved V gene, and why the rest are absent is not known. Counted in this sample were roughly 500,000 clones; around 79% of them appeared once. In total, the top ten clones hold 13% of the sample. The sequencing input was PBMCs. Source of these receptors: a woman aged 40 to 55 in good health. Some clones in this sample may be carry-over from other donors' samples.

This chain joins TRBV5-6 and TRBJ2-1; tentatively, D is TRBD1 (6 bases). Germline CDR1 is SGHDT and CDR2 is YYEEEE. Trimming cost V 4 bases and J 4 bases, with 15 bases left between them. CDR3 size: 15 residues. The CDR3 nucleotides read TGTGCCAGCAGCGTACAGGGTGGCCTTTACAATGAGCAGTTCTTC. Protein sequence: CASSVQGGLYNEQFF.

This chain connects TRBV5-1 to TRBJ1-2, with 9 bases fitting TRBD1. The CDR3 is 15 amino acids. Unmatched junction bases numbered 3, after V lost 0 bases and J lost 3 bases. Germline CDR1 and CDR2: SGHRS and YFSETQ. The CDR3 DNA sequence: TGCGCCAGCAGCTTGGGGACAGGGGTATACTATGGCTACACCTTC. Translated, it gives CASSLGTGVYYGYTF. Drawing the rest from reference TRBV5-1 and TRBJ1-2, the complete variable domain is KAGVTQTPRYLIKTRGQQVTLSCSPISGHRSVSWYQQTPGQGLQFLFEYFSETQRNKGNFPGRFSGRQFSNSRSEMNVSTLELGDSALYLCASSLGTGVYYGYTFGSGTRLTVV.

The CDR3 loop reads CASSRAGTGGDYTF. The DNA of the CDR3 is TGTGCCAGCAGCCGTGCCGGGACAGGGGGCGACTACACCTTC. The chain has TRBV6-1 and TRBJ1-2, with 12 bases that match TRBD1. Germline V gene lookup returns CDR1 MNHNS and CDR2 SASEGT. The CDR3 consists of 14 residues. Trimming removed 6 bases from V and 10 bases from J; junction bases left unmatched: 9.

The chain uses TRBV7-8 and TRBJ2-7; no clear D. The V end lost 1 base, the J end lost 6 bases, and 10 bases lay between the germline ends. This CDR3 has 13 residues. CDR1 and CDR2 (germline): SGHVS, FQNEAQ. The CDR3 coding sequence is TGTGCCAGCAGCTTAGAAAGACGGGTCGAGCAGTACTTC. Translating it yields CASSLERRVEQYF.

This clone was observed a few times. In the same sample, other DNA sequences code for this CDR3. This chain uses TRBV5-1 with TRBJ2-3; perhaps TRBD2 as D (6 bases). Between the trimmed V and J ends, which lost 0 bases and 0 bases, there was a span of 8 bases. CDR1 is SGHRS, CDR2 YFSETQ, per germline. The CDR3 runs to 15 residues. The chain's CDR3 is CASSLGGRSTDTQYF. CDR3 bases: TGCGCCAGCAGCTTGGGTGGGAGGAGCACAGATACGCAGTATTTT.

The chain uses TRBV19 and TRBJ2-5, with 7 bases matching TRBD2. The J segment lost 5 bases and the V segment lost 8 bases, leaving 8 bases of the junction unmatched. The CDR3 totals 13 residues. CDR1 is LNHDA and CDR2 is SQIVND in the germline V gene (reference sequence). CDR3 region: CASSEGGPETQYF. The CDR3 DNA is TGTGCCAGTTCCGAGGGAGGGCCGGAGACCCAGTACTTC. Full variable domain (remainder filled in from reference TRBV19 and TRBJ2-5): DGGITQSPKYLFRKEGQNVTLSCEQNLNHDAMYWYRQDPGQGLRLIYYSQIVNDFQKGDIAEGYSVSREKKESFPLTVTSAQKNPTAFYLCASSEGGPETQYFGPGTRLLVL.

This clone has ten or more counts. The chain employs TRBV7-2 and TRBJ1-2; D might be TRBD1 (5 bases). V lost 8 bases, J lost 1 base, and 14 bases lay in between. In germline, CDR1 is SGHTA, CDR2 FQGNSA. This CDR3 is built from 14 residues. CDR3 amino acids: CASFRGGGNYGYTF. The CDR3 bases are TGTGCCAGCTTCCGGGGGGGTGGTAACTATGGCTACACCTTC.

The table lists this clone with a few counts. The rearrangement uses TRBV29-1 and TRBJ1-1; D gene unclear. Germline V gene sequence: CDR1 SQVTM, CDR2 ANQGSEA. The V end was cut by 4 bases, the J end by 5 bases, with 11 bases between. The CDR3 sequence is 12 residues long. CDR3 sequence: CSVVGVVTEAFF. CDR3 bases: TGCAGCGTTGTTGGGGTCGTTACTGAAGCTTTCTTT.

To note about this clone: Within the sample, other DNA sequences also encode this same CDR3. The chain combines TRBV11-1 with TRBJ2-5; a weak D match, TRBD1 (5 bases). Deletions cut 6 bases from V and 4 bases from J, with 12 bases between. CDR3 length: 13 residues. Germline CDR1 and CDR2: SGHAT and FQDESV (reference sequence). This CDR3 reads CASSFGRAETQYF. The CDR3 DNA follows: TGTGCCAGCAGTTTTGGCAGGGCAGAGACCCAGTACTTC.

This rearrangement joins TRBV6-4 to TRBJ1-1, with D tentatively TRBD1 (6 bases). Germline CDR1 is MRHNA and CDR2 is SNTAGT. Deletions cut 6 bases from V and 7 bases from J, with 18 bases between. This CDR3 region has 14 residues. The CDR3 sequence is CASSMGGVLVEAFF. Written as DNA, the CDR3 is TGTGCCAGCAGCATGGGGGGCGTATTGGTTGAAGCTTTCTTT.

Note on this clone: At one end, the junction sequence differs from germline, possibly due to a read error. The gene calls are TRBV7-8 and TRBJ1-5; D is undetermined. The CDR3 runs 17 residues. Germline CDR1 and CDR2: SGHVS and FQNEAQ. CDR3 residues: CATSKRERESGNQPQHF. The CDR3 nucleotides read TGTGCCACCAGCAAGCGCGAGAGAGAATCGGGCAATCAGCCCCAGCATTTT. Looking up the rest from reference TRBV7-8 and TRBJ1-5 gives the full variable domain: GAGVSQSPRYKVAKRGQDVALRCDPISGHVSLFWYQQALGQGPEFLTYFQNEAQLDKSGLPSDRFFAERPEGSVSTLKIQRTQQEDSAVYLCATSKRERESGNQPQHFGDGTRLSIL.

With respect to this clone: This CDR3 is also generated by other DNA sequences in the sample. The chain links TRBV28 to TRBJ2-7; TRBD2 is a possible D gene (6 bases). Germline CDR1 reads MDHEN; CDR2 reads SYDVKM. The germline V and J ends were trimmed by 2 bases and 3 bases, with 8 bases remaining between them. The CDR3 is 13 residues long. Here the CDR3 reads CASSLTGVYEQYF. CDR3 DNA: TGTGCCAGCAGTTTAACGGGGGTCTACGAGCAGTACTTC. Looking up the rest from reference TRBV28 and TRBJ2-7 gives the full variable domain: DVKVTQSSRYLVKRTGEKVFLECVQDMDHENMFWYRQDPGLGLRLIYFSYDVKMKEKGDIPEGYSVSREKKERFSLILESASTNQTSMYLCASSLTGVYEQYFGPGTRLTVT.